This TCR beta chain was sequenced for a study of T cell repertoires in cytomegalovirus infection. TCRdb fed the reads into MiXCR, producing one record per CDR3 protein. The table includes 700,000 to 950,000 distinct CDR3 sequences, less than 35% detected once. About this clonotype itself: Its antigen is unknown.

Points from the study as a whole: Ex vivo responses were dominated by HLA-C-restricted CMV-specific TCR beta clonotypes.

The source of this sequence is a human donor in good health (CMV status not recorded). Some clones in this sample may be carry-over from other donors' samples. This sample comprised cultured CD8+ T cells from PBMCs, obtained from culture after CMV antigen stimulation.

CDR3 loop: CAISESVGSNTEAFF. CDR3 nucleotide sequence: TGTGCCATCAGTGAGTCTGTGGGATCGAACACTGAAGCTTTCTTT. J is TRBJ1-1 and V is TRBV10-3; D unresolved. In germline, CDR1 is ENHRY, CDR2 SYGVKD. The CDR3 contains 15 residues. V lost 0 bases and J 1 base, leaving 9 bases between the germline ends.